The source of this T cell receptor beta chain is a study of early T cells in non-severe SARS-CoV-2 infection. Study-level results: Reliance on VDJdb matching favored anti-spike CD8 responses; private and CD4 specificities were missed.

In regard to this clonotype: Its antigen remains unknown. Germline and junction disagree at one end, which may indicate a read error.

Germline V lookup: CDR1 MNHEY, CDR2 SVGEGT. The length of the CDR3 is 12 residues. Unique molecular identifiers were added to individual cDNA molecules. TCRdb redid the calling of the 5' RACE reads with MiXCR, one entry per CDR3 protein. Counted here are 70,000 to 85,000 distinct CDR3 sequences, 9% to 14% occurring once; the ten biggest clones make up about 2.7%. The V call is TRBV6-2 or TRBV6-3, the J call TRBJ2-7, with D possibly TRBD2 on 6 matching bases. Sequenced material: whole blood. This receptor was identified in an adult who was a healthcare worker with PCR-confirmed SARS-CoV-2 infection or an uninfected control (not recorded which). The CDR3 loop reads CTSTQIGGEQYF. CDR3 DNA sequence: TGTACCAGCACCCAAATCGGGGGCGAGCAGTACTTC.